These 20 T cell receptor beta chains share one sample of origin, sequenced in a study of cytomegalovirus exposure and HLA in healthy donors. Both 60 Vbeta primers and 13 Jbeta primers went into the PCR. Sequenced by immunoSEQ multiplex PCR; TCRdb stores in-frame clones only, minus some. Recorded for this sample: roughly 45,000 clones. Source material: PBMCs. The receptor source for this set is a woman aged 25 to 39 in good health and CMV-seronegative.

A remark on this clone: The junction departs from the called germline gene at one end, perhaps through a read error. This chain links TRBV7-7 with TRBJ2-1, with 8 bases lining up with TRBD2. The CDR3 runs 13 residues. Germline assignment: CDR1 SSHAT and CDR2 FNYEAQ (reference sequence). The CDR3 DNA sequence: TGTGCTAGCAGCTTAACTAGCGGATGTGAGCAGTTCTTC. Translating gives CASSLTSGCEQFF. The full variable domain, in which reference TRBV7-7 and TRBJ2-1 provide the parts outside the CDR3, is GAGVSQSPRYKVTKRGQDVTLRCDPISSHATLYWYQQALGQGPEFLTYFNYEAQPDKSGLPSDRFSAERPEGSISTLTIQRTEQRDSAMYRCASSLTSGCEQFFGPGTRLTVL.

This chain's CDR3 is CASSTPNGGYEQYF. The CDR3 DNA reads TGTGCCAGCAGCACACCGAACGGGGGATACGAGCAGTACTTC. The gene calls are TRBV7-9 and TRBJ2-7, with D tentatively TRBD2 (6 bases). Per the germline V gene, CDR1 is SEHNR and CDR2 is FQNEAQ (reference sequence). The CDR3 loop spans 14 amino acids. Trimming cost V 5 bases and J 4 bases, with 15 bases left between them.

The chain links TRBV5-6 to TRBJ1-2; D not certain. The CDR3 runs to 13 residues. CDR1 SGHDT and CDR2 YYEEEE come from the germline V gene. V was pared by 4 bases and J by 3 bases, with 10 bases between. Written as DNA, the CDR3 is TGTGCCAGCAGCCTTACTGAACACTATGGCTACACCTTC. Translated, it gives CASSLTEHYGYTF.

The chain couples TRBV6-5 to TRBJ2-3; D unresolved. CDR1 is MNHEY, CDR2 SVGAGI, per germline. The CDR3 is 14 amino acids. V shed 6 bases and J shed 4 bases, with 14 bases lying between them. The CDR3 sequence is CASREAGSPDTQYF. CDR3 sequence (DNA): TGTGCCAGCAGGGAAGCAGGTAGTCCAGATACGCAGTATTTT.

The CDR3 DNA reads as TGTGCCATCAGTGAGATTCCCAGGGGAGGGGAGACCCAGTACTTC. Translated: CAISEIPRGGETQYF. V usage is TRBV10-3 and J usage is TRBJ2-5; tentative D call: TRBD2 (7 bases). The germline V and J ends were trimmed by 2 bases and 5 bases, with 15 bases remaining between them. Germline V CDR1 and CDR2: ENHRY, SYGVKD. CDR3 length: 15 amino acids.

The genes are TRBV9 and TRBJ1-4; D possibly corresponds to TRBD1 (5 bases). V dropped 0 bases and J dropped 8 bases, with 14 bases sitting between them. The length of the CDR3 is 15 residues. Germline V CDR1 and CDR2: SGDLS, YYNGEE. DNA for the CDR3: TGTGCCAGCAGCGTAGCCGGGACTCCCGCAGAAAAACTGTTTTTT. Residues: CASSVAGTPAEKLFF. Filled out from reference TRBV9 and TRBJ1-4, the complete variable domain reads DSGVTQTPKHLITATGQRVTLRCSPRSGDLSVYWYQQSLDQGLQFLIQYYNGEERAKGNILERFSAQQFPDLHSELNLSSLELGDSALYFCASSVAGTPAEKLFFGSGTQLSVL.

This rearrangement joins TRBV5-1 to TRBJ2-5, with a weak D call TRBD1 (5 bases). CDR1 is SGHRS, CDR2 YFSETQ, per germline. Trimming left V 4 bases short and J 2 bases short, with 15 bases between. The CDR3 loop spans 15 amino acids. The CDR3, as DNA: TGCGCCAGCAGCATGACGGGCAGGGTTCAAGAGACCCAGTACTTC. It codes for CASSMTGRVQETQYF.

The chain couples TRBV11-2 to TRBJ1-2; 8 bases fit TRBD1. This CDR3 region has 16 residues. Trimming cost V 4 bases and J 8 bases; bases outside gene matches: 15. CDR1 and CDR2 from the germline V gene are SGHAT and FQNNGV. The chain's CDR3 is CASSSIAGTGGHGYTF. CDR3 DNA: TGTGCCAGCAGCTCCATCGCCGGGACAGGAGGTCACGGCTACACCTTC.

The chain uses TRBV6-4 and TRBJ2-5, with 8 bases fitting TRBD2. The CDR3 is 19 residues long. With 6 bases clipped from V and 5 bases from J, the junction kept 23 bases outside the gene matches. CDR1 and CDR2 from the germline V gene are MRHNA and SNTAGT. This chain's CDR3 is CASSGEAGVGRLFGETQYF. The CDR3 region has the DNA TGTGCCAGCAGCGGAGAAGCGGGAGTGGGTCGGCTGTTTGGGGAGACCCAGTACTTC.

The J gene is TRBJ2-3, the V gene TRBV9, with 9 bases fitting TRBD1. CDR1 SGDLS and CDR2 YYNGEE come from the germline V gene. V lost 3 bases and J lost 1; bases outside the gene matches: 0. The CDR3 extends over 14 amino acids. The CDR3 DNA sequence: TGTGCCAGCAGCGACAGGGGGCGCACAGATACGCAGTATTTT. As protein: CASSDRGRTDTQYF.

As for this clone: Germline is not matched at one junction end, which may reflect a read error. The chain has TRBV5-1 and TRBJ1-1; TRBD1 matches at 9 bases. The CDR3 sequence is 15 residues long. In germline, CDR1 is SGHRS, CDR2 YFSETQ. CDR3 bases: TGCGCCAGCAGCCAGGGGACAGGGCTAGACACTGAAGATTTCTTT. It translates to CASSQGTGLDTEDFF. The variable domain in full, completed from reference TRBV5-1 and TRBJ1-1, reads KAGVTQTPRYLIKTRGQQVTLSCSPISGHRSVSWYQQTPGQGLQFLFEYFSETQRNKGNFPGRFSGRQFSNSRSEMNVSTLELGDSALYLCASSQGTGLDTEDFFGQGTRLTVV.

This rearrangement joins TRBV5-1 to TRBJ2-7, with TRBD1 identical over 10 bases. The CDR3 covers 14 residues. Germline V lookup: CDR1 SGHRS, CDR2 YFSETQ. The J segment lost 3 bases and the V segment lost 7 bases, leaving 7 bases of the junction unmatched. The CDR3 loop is CASGSGTGVYEQYF. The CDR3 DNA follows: TGCGCCAGCGGATCCGGGACAGGGGTCTACGAGCAGTACTTC.

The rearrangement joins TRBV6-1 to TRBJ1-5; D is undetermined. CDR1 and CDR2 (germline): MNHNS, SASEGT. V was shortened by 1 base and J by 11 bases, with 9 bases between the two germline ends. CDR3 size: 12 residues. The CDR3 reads CASSEVAAAQHF. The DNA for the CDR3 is TGTGCCAGCAGTGAAGTCGCCGCGGCCCAGCATTTT.

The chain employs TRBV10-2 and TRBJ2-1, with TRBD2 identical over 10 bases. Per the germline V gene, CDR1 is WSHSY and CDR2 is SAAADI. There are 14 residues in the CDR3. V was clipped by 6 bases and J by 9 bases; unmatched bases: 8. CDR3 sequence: CASRSSGRIGEQFF. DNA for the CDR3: TGCGCCAGCAGGTCTAGCGGGAGAATAGGTGAGCAGTTCTTC.

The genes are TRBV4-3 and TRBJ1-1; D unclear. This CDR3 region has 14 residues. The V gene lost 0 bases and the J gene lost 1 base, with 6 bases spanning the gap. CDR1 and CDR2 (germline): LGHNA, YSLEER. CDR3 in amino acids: CASSQDHTNTEAFF. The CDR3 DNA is TGCGCCAGCAGCCAAGATCACACGAACACTGAAGCTTTCTTT.

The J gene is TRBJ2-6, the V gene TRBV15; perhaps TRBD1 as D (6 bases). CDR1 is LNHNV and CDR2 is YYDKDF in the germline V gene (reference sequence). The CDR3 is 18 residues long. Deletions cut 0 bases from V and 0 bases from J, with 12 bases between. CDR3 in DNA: TGTGCCACCAGCAGAGATAAGGGGGTAACCTCTGGGGCCAACGTCCTGACTTTC. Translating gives CATSRDKGVTSGANVLTF.

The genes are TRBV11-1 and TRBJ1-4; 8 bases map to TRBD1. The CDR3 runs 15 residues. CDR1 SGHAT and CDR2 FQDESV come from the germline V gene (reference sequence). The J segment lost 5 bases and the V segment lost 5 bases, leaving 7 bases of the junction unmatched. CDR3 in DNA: TGTGCCAGCAGCCCCCGACAGGGGTGGAATGAAAAACTGTTTTTT. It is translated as CASSPRQGWNEKLFF. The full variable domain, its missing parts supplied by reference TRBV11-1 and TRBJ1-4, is EAEVAQSPRYKITEKSQAVAFWCDPISGHATLYWYRQILGQGPELLVQFQDESVVDDSQLPKDRFSAERLKGVDSTLKIQPAELGDSAMYLCASSPRQGWNEKLFFGSGTQLSVL.

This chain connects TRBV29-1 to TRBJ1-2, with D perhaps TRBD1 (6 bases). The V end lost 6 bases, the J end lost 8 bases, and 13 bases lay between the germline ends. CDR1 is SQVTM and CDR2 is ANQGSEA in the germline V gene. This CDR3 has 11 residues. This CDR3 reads CSVLGGAGYTF. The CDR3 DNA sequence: TGCAGCGTCCTTGGGGGGGCGGGCTACACCTTC.

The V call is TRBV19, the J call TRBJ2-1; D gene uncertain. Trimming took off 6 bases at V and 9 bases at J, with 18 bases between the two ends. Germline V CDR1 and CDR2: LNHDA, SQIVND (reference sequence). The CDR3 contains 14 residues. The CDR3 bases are TGTGCCAGTAGCTACAGTCCGGCCGTAGGTGAGCAGTTCTTC. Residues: CASSYSPAVGEQFF.

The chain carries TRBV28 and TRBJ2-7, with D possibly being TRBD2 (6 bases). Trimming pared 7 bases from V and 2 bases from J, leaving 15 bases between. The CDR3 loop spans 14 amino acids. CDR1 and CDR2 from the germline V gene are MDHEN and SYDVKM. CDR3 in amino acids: CASTPIGSAYEQYF. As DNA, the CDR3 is TGTGCCAGCACGCCGATCGGGAGCGCCTACGAGCAGTACTTC.